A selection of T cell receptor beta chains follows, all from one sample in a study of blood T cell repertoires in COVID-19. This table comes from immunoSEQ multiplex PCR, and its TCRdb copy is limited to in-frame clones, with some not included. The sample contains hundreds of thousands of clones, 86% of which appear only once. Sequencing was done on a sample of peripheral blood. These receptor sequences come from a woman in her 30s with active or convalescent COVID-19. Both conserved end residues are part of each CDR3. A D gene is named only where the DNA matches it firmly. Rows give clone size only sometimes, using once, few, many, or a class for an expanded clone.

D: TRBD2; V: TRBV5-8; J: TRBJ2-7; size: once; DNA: TGTGCCAGCAGCGCCAGCTCTAGCGGGAGTAGAGGCTACGAGCAGTACTTC; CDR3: CASSASSSGSRGYEQYF
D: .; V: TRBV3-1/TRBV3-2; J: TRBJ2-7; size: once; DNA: TGTGCCAGCAGCCTCACCGGGAGCAACTACGAGCAGTACTTC; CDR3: CASSLTGSNYEQYF
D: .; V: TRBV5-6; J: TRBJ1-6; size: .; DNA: TGTGCCAGCAGCTTGCCGGGGAATAATTCACCCCTCCACTTT; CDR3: CASSLPGNNSPLHF
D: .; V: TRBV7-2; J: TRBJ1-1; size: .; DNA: TGTGCCAGCAGCTCCCGAGGAGGGAACACTGAAGCTTTCTTT; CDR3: CASSSRGGNTEAFF
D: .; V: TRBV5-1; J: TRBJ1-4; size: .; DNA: TGCGCCAGCAGCATACAGGGTAATGAAAAACTGTTTTTT; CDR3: CASSIQGNEKLFF
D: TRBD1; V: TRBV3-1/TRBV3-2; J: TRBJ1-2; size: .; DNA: TGTGCCAGCAGCCCTCGTTGGGGACAGGGCACTAACTATGGCTACACCTTC; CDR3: CASSPRWGQGTNYGYTF
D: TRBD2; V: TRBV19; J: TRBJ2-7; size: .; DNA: TGTGCCAGTAGTATTCGGTCGGGAGGAGGGGACGAGCAGTACTTC; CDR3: CASSIRSGGGDEQYF
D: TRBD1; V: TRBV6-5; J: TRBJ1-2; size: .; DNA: TGTGCCAGCAGGGGGACAGGGGCACGGAGTGGCTACACCTTC; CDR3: CASRGTGARSGYTF
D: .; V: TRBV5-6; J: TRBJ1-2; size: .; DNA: TGTGCCAGCAGCTCCCGACATTTAGACTATGGCTACACCTTC; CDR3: CASSSRHLDYGYTF
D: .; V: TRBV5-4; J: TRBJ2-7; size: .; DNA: TGTGCCAGCAGTCGAGCGGTACGGCCCCACGAGCAGTACTTC; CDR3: CASSRAVRPHEQYF
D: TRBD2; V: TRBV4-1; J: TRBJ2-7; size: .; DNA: TGCGCCAGCAGCCAATTATATGCCGCCCGTAGCGGGGAGCAGTACTTC; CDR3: CASSQLYAARSGEQYF
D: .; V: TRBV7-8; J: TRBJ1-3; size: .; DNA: TGTGCCAGCAGCCCAGGACCCGGGGTGTCAGGAAACACCATATATTTT; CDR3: CASSPGPGVSGNTIYF
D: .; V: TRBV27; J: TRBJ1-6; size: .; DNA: TGTGCCAGCAGTTTAGGGCAGCCTCGGTCACCCCTCCACTTT; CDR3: CASSLGQPRSPLHF
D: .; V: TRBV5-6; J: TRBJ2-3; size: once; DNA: TGTGCCAGCAGCTTGGCCCTGACCGGGTTGAGCACAGATACGCAGTATTTT; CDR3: CASSLALTGLSTDTQYF
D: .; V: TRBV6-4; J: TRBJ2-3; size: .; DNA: TGTGCCAGCAGTCAGGACAATCCTAGCACAGATACGCAGTATTTT; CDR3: CASSQDNPSTDTQYF
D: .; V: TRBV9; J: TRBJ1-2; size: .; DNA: TGTGCCAGCAGCGAGGGCGGGTGGTATGGCTACACCTTC; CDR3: CASSEGGWYGYTF
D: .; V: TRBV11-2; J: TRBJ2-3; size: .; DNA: TGTGCCAGCAGCTTAGATATCTTTCTAGATACGCAGTATTTT; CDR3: CASSLDIFLDTQYF
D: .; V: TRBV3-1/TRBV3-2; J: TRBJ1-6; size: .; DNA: TGTGCCAGCAGCCAAGAAGCGGTTCACCATAGTCCACGCCGAATAAATTCACCCCTCCACTTT; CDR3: CASSQEAVHHSPRRINSPLHF
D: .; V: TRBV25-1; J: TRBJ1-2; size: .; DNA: TGTGCCAGCACGAGAGGGTCGGAAGGCTACACCTTC; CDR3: CASTRGSEGYTF
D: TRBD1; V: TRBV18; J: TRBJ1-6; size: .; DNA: TGTGCCAGCTCACCACCGCAGGGGGCGAATTCACCCCTCCACTTT; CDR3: CASSPPQGANSPLHF
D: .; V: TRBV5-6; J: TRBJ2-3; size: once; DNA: TGTGCCAGCAGCTTGGGGGCGGGCGCAGATACGCAGTATTTT; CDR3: CASSLGAGADTQYF
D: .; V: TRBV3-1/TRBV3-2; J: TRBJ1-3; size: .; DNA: TGTGCCAGCAGAGAGGTCTCTGGAAACACCATATATTTT; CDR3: CASREVSGNTIYF
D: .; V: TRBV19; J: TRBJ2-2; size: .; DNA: TGTGCCAGTAGTATAGATCGGTCAAGGAACACCGGGGAGCTGTTTTTT; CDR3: CASSIDRSRNTGELFF
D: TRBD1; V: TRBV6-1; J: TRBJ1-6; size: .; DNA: TGTGCCAGCCGACCACCGGGACAGGCCTCACCCCTCCACTTT; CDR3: CASRPPGQASPLHF
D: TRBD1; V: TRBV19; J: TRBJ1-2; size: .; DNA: TGTGCCAGTAGTTCAAGGACAGGGCTTAACTATGGCTACACCTTC; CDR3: CASSSRTGLNYGYTF
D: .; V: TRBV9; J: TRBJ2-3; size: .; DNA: TGTGCCAGCAGCGCCCCCCTGTCAGATACGCAGTATTTT; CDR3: CASSAPLSDTQYF
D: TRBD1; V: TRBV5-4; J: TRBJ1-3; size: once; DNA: TGTGCCAGCAGCGCCCGACAGGGGTACTCTGGAAACACCATATATTTT; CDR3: CASSARQGYSGNTIYF
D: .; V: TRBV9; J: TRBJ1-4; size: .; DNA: TGTGCCAGCAGCGGACAGTTAAATGAAAAACTGTTTTTT; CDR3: CASSGQLNEKLFF
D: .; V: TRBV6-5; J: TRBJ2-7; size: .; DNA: TGTGCCAGCCTTAAACAGGAGGGCCACGAGCAGTACTTC; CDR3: CASLKQEGHEQYF
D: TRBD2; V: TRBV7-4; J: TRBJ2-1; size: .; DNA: TGTGCCAGCAGCTCACAGGGACTAGCGGGGGGAAGCTCCTACAATGAGCAGTTCTTC; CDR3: CASSSQGLAGGSSYNEQFF
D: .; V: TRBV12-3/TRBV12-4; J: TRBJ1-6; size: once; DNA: TGTGCCAGCAGTTTATCAGGGACTATTTTCCTCCACTTT; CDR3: CASSLSGTIFLHF
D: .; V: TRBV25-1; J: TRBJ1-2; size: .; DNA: TGTGCCAGCAGTGAATCCCTCTATGGCTACACCTTC; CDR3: CASSESLYGYTF
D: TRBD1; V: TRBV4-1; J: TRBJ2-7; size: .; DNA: TGCGCCAGCAGCCAAGATAATCCGGCCAGGGGGTACGAGCAGTACTTC; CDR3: CASSQDNPARGYEQYF
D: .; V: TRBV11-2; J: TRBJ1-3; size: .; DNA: TGTGCCAGCAGCTTAGCTGCCAGGGTGGGTGGAAACACCATATATTTT; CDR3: CASSLAARVGGNTIYF
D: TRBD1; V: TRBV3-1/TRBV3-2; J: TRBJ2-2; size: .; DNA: TGTGCCAGCAGCCAAGCCGGGACAGCGAACACCGGGGAGCTGTTTTTT; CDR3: CASSQAGTANTGELFF
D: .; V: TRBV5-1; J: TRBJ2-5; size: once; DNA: TGCGCCAGCAGCTTGACCCTAGATGGTAGGGAGACCCAGTACTTC; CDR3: CASSLTLDGRETQYF
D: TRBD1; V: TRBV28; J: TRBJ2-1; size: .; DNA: TGTGCCAGCAGTTTCCCCCGGGCGGTGGGGGACAGCTCCTACAATGAGCAGTTCTTC; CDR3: CASSFPRAVGDSSYNEQFF
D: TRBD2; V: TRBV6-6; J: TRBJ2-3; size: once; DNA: TGTGCCAGCAGTTCAAAGCGGGGGGGCCGTGGAGATACGCAGTATTTT; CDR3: CASSSKRGGRGDTQYF
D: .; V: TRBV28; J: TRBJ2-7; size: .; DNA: TGTGCCAGCATCCGAGGCAGCGGCTCTGAGCAGTACTTC; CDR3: CASIRGSGSEQYF
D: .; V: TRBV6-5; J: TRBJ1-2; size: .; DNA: TGTGCCAGCAGTTACTCATGGACAGCTAACTATGGCTACACCTTC; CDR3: CASSYSWTANYGYTF
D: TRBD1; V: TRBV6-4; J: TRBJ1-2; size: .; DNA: TGTGCCAGCAGTGAAACAGGGGGCTACTATGGCTACACCTTC; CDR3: CASSETGGYYGYTF
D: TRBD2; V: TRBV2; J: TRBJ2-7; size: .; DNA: TGTGCCAGCAGTGTTATGACTAGCGGGCCGTACTTC; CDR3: CASSVMTSGPYF
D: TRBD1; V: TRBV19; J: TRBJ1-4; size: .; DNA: TGTGCCAGTAGTCCGAACAGGGGCGGAAATGAAAAACTGTTTTTT; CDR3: CASSPNRGGNEKLFF
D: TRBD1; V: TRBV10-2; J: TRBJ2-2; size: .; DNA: TGCGCCAGCAGAGGACAGGGCGGGGGGGAGCTGTTTTTT; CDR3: CASRGQGGGELFF